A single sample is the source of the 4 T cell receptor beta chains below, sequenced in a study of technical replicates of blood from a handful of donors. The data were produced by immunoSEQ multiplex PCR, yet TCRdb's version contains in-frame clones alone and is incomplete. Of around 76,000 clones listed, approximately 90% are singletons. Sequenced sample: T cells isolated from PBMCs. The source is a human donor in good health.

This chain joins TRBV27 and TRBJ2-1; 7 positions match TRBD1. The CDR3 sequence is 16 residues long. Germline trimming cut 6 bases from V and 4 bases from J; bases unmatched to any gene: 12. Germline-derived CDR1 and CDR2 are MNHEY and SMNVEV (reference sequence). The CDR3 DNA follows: TGTGCCAGCAGAACCCGGAGAGGGGGCGCGTACAATGAGCAGTTCTTC. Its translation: CASRTRRGGAYNEQFF.

CDR3 bases: TGTGCCAGTAGCAGAAGGGGTCAGGCGAACACCGGGGAGCTGTTTTTT. Its translation is CASSRRGQANTGELFF. The J gene is TRBJ2-2, the V gene TRBV19; a possible D gene is TRBD1 (5 bases). This CDR3 contains 16 residues. V was pared by 6 bases and J by 0 bases, with 14 bases between. Germline V gene lookup returns CDR1 LNHDA and CDR2 SQIVND (reference sequence).

The CDR3 nucleotides are TGTGCCAGCAGTGTAGCGGGGGCCAAAAACATTCAGTACTTC. As protein: CASSVAGAKNIQYF. The chain recombines TRBV25-1 with TRBJ2-4, with 8 bases aligning to TRBD2. Trimming cost V 4 bases and J 1 base; bases outside gene matches: 0. This CDR3 has 14 amino acids. Germline CDR1 reads MGHDK; CDR2 reads SYGVNS.

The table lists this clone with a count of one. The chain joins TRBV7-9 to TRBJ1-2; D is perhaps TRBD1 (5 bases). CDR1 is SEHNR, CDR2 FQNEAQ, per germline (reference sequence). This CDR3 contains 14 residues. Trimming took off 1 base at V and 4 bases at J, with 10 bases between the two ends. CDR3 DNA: TGTGCCAGCAGCTTAGTCGCGCAGGGCTATGGCTACACCTTC. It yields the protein CASSLVAQGYGYTF.